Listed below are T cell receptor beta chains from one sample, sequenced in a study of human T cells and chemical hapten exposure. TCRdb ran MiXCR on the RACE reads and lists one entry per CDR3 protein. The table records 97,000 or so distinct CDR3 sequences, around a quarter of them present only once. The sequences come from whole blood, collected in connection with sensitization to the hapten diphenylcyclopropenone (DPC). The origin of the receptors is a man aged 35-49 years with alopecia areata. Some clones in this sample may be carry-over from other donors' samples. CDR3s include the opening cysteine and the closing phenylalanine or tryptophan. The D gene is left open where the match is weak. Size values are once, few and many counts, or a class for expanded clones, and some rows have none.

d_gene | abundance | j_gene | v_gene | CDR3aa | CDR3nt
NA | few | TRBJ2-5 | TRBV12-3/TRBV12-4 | CASSLVGRSGETQYF | TGTGCCAGCAGTTTAGTAGGCAGGTCTGGAGAGACCCAGTACTTC
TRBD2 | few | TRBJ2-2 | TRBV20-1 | CSARDRGLAGGLNTGELFF | TGCAGTGCTAGAGATCGGGGGCTAGCGGGAGGACTAAACACCGGGGAGCTGTTTTTT
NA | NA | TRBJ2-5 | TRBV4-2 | CASSQELRAGINQETQYF | TGTGCCAGCAGCCAAGAATTAAGGGCAGGGATTAACCAAGAGACCCAGTACTTC
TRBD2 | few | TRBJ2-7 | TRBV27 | CASRPGLAAHEQYF | TGTGCCAGCAGACCGGGACTAGCGGCCCACGAGCAGTACTTC
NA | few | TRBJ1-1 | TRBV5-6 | CASSLTWTGNTEAFF | TGTGCCAGCAGCTTGACTTGGACGGGGAACACTGAAGCTTTCTTT
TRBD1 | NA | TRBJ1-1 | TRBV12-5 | CASGFWGQEAFF | TGTGCTAGTGGTTTTTGGGGACAGGAAGCTTTCTTT
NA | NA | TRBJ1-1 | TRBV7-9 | CASSLDVGQNTEAFF | TGTGCCAGCAGCTTAGATGTAGGGCAGAACACTGAAGCTTTCTTT
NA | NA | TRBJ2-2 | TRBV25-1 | CASSEERLAINTGELFF | TGTGCCAGCAGTGAAGAGAGGCTAGCGATAAACACCGGGGAGCTGTTTTTT
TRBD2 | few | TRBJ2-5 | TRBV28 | CASLTAQGLAGGETQYF | TGTGCCAGCTTAACAGCGCAAGGACTAGCGGGAGGAGAGACCCAGTACTTC
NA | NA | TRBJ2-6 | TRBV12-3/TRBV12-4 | CASSLAIGRISGANVLTF | TGTGCCAGCAGTTTAGCGATCGGACGGATCTCTGGGGCCAACGTCCTGACTTTC
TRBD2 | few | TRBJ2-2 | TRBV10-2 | CASSDTSGNRELFF | TGCGCCAGCAGTGATACTAGCGGGAATAGGGAGCTGTTTTTT